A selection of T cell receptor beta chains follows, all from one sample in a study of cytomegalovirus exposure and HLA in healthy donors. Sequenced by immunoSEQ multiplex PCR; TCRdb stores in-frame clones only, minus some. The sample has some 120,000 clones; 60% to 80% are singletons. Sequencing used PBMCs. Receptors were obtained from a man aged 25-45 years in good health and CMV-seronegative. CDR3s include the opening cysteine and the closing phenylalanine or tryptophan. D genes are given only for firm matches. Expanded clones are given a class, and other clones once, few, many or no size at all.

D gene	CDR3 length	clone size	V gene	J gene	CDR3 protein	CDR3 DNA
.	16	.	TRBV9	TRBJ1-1	CASSPRLSSTNTEAFF	TGTGCCAGCAGCCCCCGCCTTAGCAGTACTAACACTGAAGCTTTCTTT
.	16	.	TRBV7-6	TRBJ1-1	CASSTPKRTVNTEAFF	TGTGCCAGCAGCACCCCTAAGCGTACTGTAAACACTGAAGCTTTCTTT
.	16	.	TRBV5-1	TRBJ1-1	CASSLGGLQAITEAFF	TGCGCCAGCAGCTTGGGAGGGCTGCAGGCAATCACTGAAGCTTTCTTT
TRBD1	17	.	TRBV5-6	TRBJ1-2	CASSLVVLRTGLDGYTF	TGTGCCAGCAGCTTGGTTGTCCTTCGGACAGGCTTAGATGGCTACACCTTC
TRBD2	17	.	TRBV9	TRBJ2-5	CASSVGGRGGLEETQYF	TGTGCCAGCAGCGTAGGAGGGCGGGGGGGCCTAGAAGAGACCCAGTACTTC
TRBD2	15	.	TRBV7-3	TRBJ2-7	CASSSAGTSEDEQYF	TGTGCCAGCAGCTCTGCCGGGACTAGCGAAGACGAGCAGTACTTC
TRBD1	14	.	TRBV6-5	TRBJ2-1	CASSYSGTGSEQFF	TGTGCCAGCAGTTACTCAGGGACAGGGAGTGAGCAGTTCTTC
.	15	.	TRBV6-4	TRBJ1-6	CASSEQGAVGSPLHF	TGTGCCAGCAGTGAGCAGGGTGCCGTGGGTTCACCCCTCCACTTT
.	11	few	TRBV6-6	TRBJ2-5	CASTNRETQYF	TGTGCCAGCACCAACCGGGAGACCCAGTACTTC
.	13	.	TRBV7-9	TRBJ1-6	CASGVDSNSPLHF	TGTGCCAGCGGGGTAGACAGCAATTCACCCCTCCACTTT
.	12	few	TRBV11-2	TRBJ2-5	CASRPDWETQYF	TGTGCCAGCAGACCCGACTGGGAGACCCAGTACTTC
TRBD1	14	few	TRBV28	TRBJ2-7	CASSGTGATYEQYF	TGTGCCAGCAGCGGGACAGGGGCCACCTACGAGCAGTACTTC
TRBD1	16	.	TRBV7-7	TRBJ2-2	CASSPLRTGVTGELFF	TGTGCCAGCAGCCCTTTGAGGACAGGGGTCACCGGGGAGCTGTTTTTT
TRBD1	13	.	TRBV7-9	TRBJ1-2	CASSLTEGAGYTF	TGTGCCAGCAGCCTAACAGAGGGGGCCGGCTACACCTTC
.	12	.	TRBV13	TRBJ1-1	CASSGTAAEAFF	TGTGCCAGCAGCGGAACGGCGGCCGAAGCTTTCTTT
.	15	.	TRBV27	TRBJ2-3	CASSFRGPSTDTQYF	TGTGCCAGCAGTTTCAGGGGTCCTAGCACAGATACGCAGTATTTT
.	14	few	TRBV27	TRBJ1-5	CASSLIGSNQPQHF	TGTGCCAGCAGTTTAATTGGCAGCAATCAGCCCCAGCATTTT
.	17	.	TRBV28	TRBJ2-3	CASSTGARLTSTDTQYF	TGTGCCAGCAGCACGGGAGCTCGTCTTACTAGCACAGATACGCAGTATTTT
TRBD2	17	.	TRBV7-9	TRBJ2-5	CASSPGGLAGVQETQYF	TGTGCCAGCAGTCCTGGGGGGCTAGCGGGAGTCCAAGAGACCCAGTACTTC
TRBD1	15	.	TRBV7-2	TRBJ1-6	CASSLAGQTNSPLHF	TGTGCCAGCAGCTTAGCGGGACAGACAAATTCACCCCTCCACTTT
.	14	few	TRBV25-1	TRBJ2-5	CASSFHRDGETQYF	TGTGCCAGCAGTTTCCACAGGGATGGAGAGACCCAGTACTTC
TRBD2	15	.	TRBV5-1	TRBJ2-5	CASSLERGSEETQYF	TGCGCCAGCAGCTTGGAGCGGGGGAGTGAAGAGACCCAGTACTTC
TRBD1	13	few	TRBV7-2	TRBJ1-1	CASSLVSRGRAFF	TGTGCCAGCAGCTTAGTAAGCAGGGGGCGAGCTTTCTTT
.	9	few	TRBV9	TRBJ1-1	CARALEAFF	TGTGCCAGGGCATTGGAAGCTTTCTTT
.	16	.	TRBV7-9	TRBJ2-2	CASSLAPGTNTGELFF	TGTGCCAGCAGCTTAGCGCCCGGGACGAACACCGGGGAGCTGTTTTTT
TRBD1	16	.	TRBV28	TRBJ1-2	CASSLPGQGANYGYTF	TGTGCCAGCAGCTTGCCCGGGCAGGGGGCTAACTATGGCTACACCTTC
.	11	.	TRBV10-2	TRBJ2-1	CASTAGNEQFF	TGCGCCAGCACAGCGGGCAATGAGCAGTTCTTC
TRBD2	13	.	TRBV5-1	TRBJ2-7	CASSLAGRAEQYF	TGCGCCAGCAGCTTGGCCGGGAGGGCCGAGCAGTACTTC
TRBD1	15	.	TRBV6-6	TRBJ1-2	CASSCLGQGCYGYTF	TGTGCCAGCAGTTGTCTGGGACAGGGCTGCTATGGCTACACCTTC
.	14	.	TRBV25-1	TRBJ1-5	CASSELGSGQPQHF	TGTGCCAGCAGTGAATTAGGTTCGGGTCAGCCCCAGCATTTT
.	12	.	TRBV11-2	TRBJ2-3	CASSLDSDTQYF	TGTGCCAGCAGCTTAGATAGTGATACGCAGTATTTT
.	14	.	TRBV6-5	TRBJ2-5	CASSSGQTKETQYF	TGTGCCAGCAGTTCTGGACAGACTAAGGAGACCCAGTACTTC
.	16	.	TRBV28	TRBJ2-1	CASSFIGPRVYNEQFF	TGTGCCAGCAGTTTCATCGGGCCGAGGGTTTACAATGAGCAGTTCTTC
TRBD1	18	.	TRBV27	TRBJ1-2	CASSLIVGTGSTNYGYTF	TGTGCCAGCAGTTTAATCGTCGGGACAGGGTCAACCAATTATGGCTACACCTTC
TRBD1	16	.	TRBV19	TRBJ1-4	CASSSRQGGTNEKLFF	TGTGCCAGTAGTTCGCGACAGGGGGGCACTAATGAAAAACTGTTTTTT
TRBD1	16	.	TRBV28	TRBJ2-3	CASSQRQGSGTDTQYF	TGTGCCAGCAGTCAAAGACAGGGGTCGGGCACAGATACGCAGTATTTT
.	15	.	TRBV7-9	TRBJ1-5	CSSSLDWGGSQPQHF	TGTTCCAGCAGCTTAGACTGGGGGGGCTCGCAGCCCCAGCATTTT
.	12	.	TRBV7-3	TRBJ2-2	CASSQASGELFF	TGCGCCAGCAGCCAGGCGTCCGGGGAGCTGTTTTTT
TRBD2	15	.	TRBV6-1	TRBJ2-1	CASSDGTRSYNEQFF	TGTGCCAGCAGTGATGGGACTAGATCCTACAATGAGCAGTTCTTC
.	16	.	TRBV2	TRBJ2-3	CASSESVGLKIGTQYF	TGTGCCAGCAGTGAATCGGTCGGACTGAAAATTGGTACGCAGTATTTT
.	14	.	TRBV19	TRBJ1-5	CASGPQGINQPQHF	TGTGCCAGTGGTCCTCAGGGGATCAATCAGCCCCAGCATTTT
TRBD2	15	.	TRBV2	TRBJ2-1	CASSERGTSGGNCLF	TGTGCCAGCAGTGAGAGGGGGACTAGCGGGGGGAATTGTCTCTTC
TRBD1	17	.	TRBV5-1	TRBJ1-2	CASSLLGQGAKGYGYTF	TGCGCCAGCAGCTTGTTGGGACAGGGTGCTAAGGGCTATGGCTACACCTTC
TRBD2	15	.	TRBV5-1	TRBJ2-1	CASSLTSGGSNEQFF	TGCGCCAGCAGCTTGACTAGCGGGGGAAGCAATGAGCAGTTCTTC
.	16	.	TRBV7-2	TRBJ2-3	CASSLSSTKSTDTQYF	TGTGCCAGCAGCTTAAGCTCTACTAAAAGCACAGATACGCAGTATTTT
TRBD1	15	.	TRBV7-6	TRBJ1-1	CASSLYTGENTEAFF	TGTGCCAGCAGCTTGTACACAGGGGAGAACACTGAAGCTTTCTTT
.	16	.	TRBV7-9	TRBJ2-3	CASSLSGFELTDTQYF	TGTGCCAGCAGCCTCTCTGGTTTCGAACTCACAGATACGCAGTATTTT
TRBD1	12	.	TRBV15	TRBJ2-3	CATAGGPDTQYF	TGTGCCACCGCAGGGGGCCCAGATACGCAGTATTTT